The 15 T cell receptor beta chains listed next were all sequenced from one sample in a study of identical twins (dated by TCRdb to the mid-2010s). The library came from 5' RACE. The run used an Illumina HiSeq 2000. TCRdb itself trimmed the public reads at Q25 with fastp, ran MiXCR and retained productive beta chains. Each record represents a unique CDR3 protein, reported with the most common genes and DNA among its rows. The sample contains about 530,000 distinct CDR3 sequences, about 22% of them found a single time. 0.4% to 0.6% of the sample rests with the top ten. This same sample was also part of a study on yellow fever vaccine responses in identical twins.

The sequenced sample consisted of CD4+ T cells sorted from blood. Receptors were obtained from a woman under 30 in good health.

The table lists this clonotype with a few counts. The chain carries TRBV24-1 and TRBJ1-5; 8 bases line up with TRBD1. Unmatched junction bases numbered 7, after V lost 4 bases and J lost 3 bases. Germline CDR1 reads KGHDR; CDR2 reads SFDVKD. The CDR3 extends over 16 amino acids. Here the CDR3 reads CATSDQTGGDNQPQHF. The DNA for the CDR3 is TGTGCCACCAGTGACCAAACAGGGGGGGACAATCAGCCCCAGCATTTT.

This clonotype was detected a few times. The chain links TRBV5-1 to TRBJ1-4, with a tentative D call TRBD1 (6 bases). This CDR3 region has 14 residues. Trimming shortened V by 1 base and J by 5 bases, and 9 bases separated the two germline ends. Germline CDR1 is SGHRS and CDR2 is YFSETQ. The CDR3 reads CASSLSQGNEKLFF. CDR3 DNA sequence: TGCGCCAGCAGCTTGTCACAGGGAAATGAAAAACTGTTTTTT.

V and J are TRBV7-2 and TRBJ2-2, with D perhaps TRBD2 (6 bases). The CDR3 spans 17 residues. Germline V gives CDR1 SGHTA, CDR2 FQGNSA. V dropped 6 bases and J dropped 0 bases, with 17 bases sitting between them. CDR3 sequence reads: CASRSGQRNANTGELFF. In DNA, the CDR3 is TGTGCCAGCAGAAGCGGGCAAAGAAACGCGAACACCGGGGAGCTGTTTTTT.

The sample holds a few counts of this clonotype. This sequence joins TRBV28 and TRBJ2-1, with D unclear. The CDR3 is 14 amino acids. Per germline, CDR1 MDHEN and CDR2 SYDVKM. V was clipped by 5 bases and J by 2 bases, with 10 bases between them. CDR3 bases: TGTGCCAGCAGTGCCCAAAATACCTACAATGAGCAGTTCTTC. Its protein is CASSAQNTYNEQFF.

This clonotype was seen more than once but under ten times. The genes are TRBV12-3 or TRBV12-4 and TRBJ2-7, with D unclear. The V and J ends lost 3 bases and 6 bases respectively, with 6 bases between them. The CDR3 is 11 amino acids. The chain's CDR3 is CASSFYREQYF. The CDR3 nucleotides are TGTGCCAGCAGTTTCTACCGCGAGCAGTACTTC.

The CDR3 region has the DNA TGTGCCAGCAGAAATAGCGGGAGCCCCTACAATGAGCAGTTCTTC. As protein: CASRNSGSPYNEQFF. The rearrangement links TRBV28 to TRBJ2-1, with 9 bases lining up with TRBD2. J gave up 2 bases and V 6 bases, and 5 bases lay outside the gene matches. CDR1 is MDHEN and CDR2 is SYDVKM in the germline V gene. This CDR3 is built from 15 residues. The variable domain in full, completed from reference TRBV28 and TRBJ2-1, reads DVKVTQSSRYLVKRTGEKVFLECVQDMDHENMFWYRQDPGLGLRLIYFSYDVKMKEKGDIPEGYSVSREKKERFSLILESASTNQTSMYLCASRNSGSPYNEQFFGPGTRLTVL.

This clonotype has a handful of counts. This chain links TRBV4-1 with TRBJ1-6; no reliable D call. Trimming left V 0 bases short and J 6 bases short, with 9 bases between. The CDR3 runs 15 residues. Germline assignment: CDR1 MGHRA and CDR2 YSYEKL. In nucleotides, the CDR3 is TGCGCCAGCAGCCAAGATCCCGGGATTAATTCACCCCTCCACTTT. This sequence encodes CASSQDPGINSPLHF.

V gene TRBV12-3 or TRBV12-4 combines with J gene TRBJ2-5, with 8 bases aligning to TRBD2. With 6 bases clipped from V and 5 bases from J, the junction kept 8 bases outside the gene matches. The CDR3 length is 14 residues. The CDR3 spells CASRESGSLETQYF. In DNA, the CDR3 is TGTGCCAGCAGGGAAAGCGGGAGCTTGGAGACCCAGTACTTC.

This clonotype was seen a handful of times. The chain's CDR3 is CASSQLHSDYNEQFF. CDR3 bases: TGTGCCAGCAGCCAACTACACTCCGACTACAATGAGCAGTTCTTC. V usage is TRBV4-2 and J usage is TRBJ2-1; D gene ambiguous. The CDR3 runs 15 residues. The germline gives CDR1 LGHNA, CDR2 YNFKEQ. Trimming left V 2 bases short and J 3 bases short, with 11 bases between.

The chain employs TRBV20-1 and TRBJ2-7; no firm D call. The CDR3 has 13 residues. V was cut by 2 bases and J by 3 bases, with 11 bases left in between. Looked up from germline, CDR1 is DFQATT and CDR2 is SNEGSKA (reference sequence). The CDR3 loop is CSARLGGNYEQYF. The CDR3 bases are TGCAGTGCTAGATTGGGCGGAAACTACGAGCAGTACTTC.

In its sample, this clonotype was seen a few times. This rearrangement joins TRBV29-1 to TRBJ2-5, with 7 bases that match TRBD1. The CDR3 spans 12 residues. V lost 4 bases, J lost 1 base, and 0 bases stayed unmatched. Germline V lookup: CDR1 SQVTM, CDR2 ANQGSEA. Here the CDR3 DNA reads TGCAGCGTTGGGACAGGCCAAGAGACCCAGTACTTC. Protein: CSVGTGQETQYF.

The table lists this clonotype with a few counts. The chain employs TRBV9 and TRBJ2-6; unclear D gene. Germline V gene data show CDR1 as SGDLS and CDR2 as YYNGEE. The CDR3 is 14 residues long. The V and J ends lost 0 bases and 4 bases respectively, with 5 bases between them. The CDR3 sequence is CASSVVPGANVLTF. The CDR3 DNA is TGTGCCAGCAGCGTAGTCCCAGGGGCCAACGTCCTGACTTTC.

This chain connects TRBV10-3 to TRBJ2-1; D unclear. Germline assignment: CDR1 ENHRY and CDR2 SYGVKD. V lost 8 bases to trimming and J lost 0 bases, with 11 bases between them. The CDR3 runs 14 residues. The CDR3 bases are TGTGCCATCTCGGGCAGGAGCTCCTACAATGAGCAGTTCTTC. It specifies CAISGRSSYNEQFF.

J is TRBJ1-4 and V is TRBV15, with D unclear. Trimming removed 1 base from V and 12 bases from J, with 15 bases in between. Germline V gene data show CDR1 as LNHNV and CDR2 as YYDKDF (reference sequence). This CDR3 is 14 amino acids long. CDR3 region: CATSRARVNGELFF. In DNA, the CDR3 is TGTGCCACCAGCAGAGCTAGGGTTAATGGGGAACTGTTTTTT.

The chain is built from TRBV12-3 or TRBV12-4 and TRBJ1-6, with TRBD1 matching 7 bases. The CDR3 loop spans 13 amino acids. Trimming at V came to 5 bases and at J to 9 bases, leaving 4 bases not matched to a gene. For the CDR3, the DNA is TGTGCCAGCAGTGATACAGGGGCTTCACCCCTCCACTTT. Translation gives CASSDTGASPLHF.